What follows are 21 T cell receptor beta chains derived from one specimen sequenced in a study of blood T cell repertoires in COVID-19. Sequencing used immunoSEQ multiplex PCR; TCRdb keeps in-frame clones, though not all of them. The sample contains hundreds of thousands of clones, under 90% of which appear only once. The source material was peripheral blood. The receptors stem from a woman over 75 with active or convalescent COVID-19.

The chain is built from TRBV18 and TRBJ2-2, with a tentative D call TRBD1 (5 bases). This CDR3 region has 16 residues. Between the trimmed V and J ends, which lost 1 base and 1 base, there was a span of 10 bases. Germline V gene data show CDR1 as KGHSH and CDR2 as LQKENI. For the CDR3, the DNA is TGTGCCAGCTCACCACGAGGCAGGGAGAACACCGGGGAGCTGTTTTTT. Amino acid sequence: CASSPRGRENTGELFF.

This sequence joins TRBV7-2 and TRBJ2-5, with 8 bases aligning to TRBD2. The ends lost 5 bases at V and 4 bases at J; junction bases unmatched: 9. The CDR3 length is 15 residues. Germline CDR1 reads SGHTA; CDR2 reads FQGNSA. The chain's CDR3 is CASSPSGSPGETQYF. For the CDR3, the DNA is TGTGCCAGCAGCCCTAGCGGGTCCCCGGGAGAGACCCAGTACTTC.

The rearrangement uses TRBV5-1 and TRBJ1-4; D remains ambiguous. V dropped 4 bases and J dropped 3 bases, with 13 bases sitting between them. CDR1 and CDR2 from the germline V gene are SGHRS and YFSETQ. This CDR3 contains 15 residues. This CDR3 is CASSPIPHSNEKLFF. Here the CDR3 DNA reads TGCGCCAGCAGCCCCATTCCCCATTCTAATGAAAAACTGTTTTTT.

The chain joins TRBV7-6 to TRBJ2-3; 10 nucleotides agree with TRBD2. Trimming cost V 2 bases and J 1 base; bases outside gene matches: 6. Germline lookup yields CDR1 SGHVS and CDR2 FNYEAQ. The CDR3 extends over 17 amino acids. DNA of the CDR3: TGTGCCAGCAGCTTAACAGCGGGGGGGCGGGGCACAGATACGCAGTATTTT. This translates into CASSLTAGGRGTDTQYF.

The V gene is TRBV19, the J gene TRBJ2-7; TRBD1 agrees at 12 bases. Trimming at V came to 5 bases and at J to 3 bases, leaving 8 bases not matched to a gene. Germline CDR1 and CDR2: LNHDA and SQIVND (reference sequence). The CDR3 contains 16 residues. CDR3 amino acids: CASSPYGTGGFYEQYF. The CDR3, as DNA: TGTGCCAGTAGTCCCTACGGGACAGGGGGCTTCTACGAGCAGTACTTC.

The rearrangement links TRBV7-2 to TRBJ2-7, with D perhaps TRBD2 (5 bases). The CDR3 has 13 amino acids. V lost 1 base, J lost 4 bases, and 8 bases lay in between. Germline V gene lookup returns CDR1 SGHTA and CDR2 FQGNSA. CDR3 amino acids: CASSLEAEYEQYF. As DNA, the CDR3 is TGTGCCAGCAGCTTAGAAGCGGAGTACGAGCAGTACTTC.

The chain joins TRBV20-1 to TRBJ2-2, with D tentatively TRBD2 (5 bases). The V end was cut by 3 bases, the J end by 0 bases, with 8 bases between. The CDR3 contains 14 residues. Germline CDR1 is DFQATT and CDR2 is SNEGSKA (reference sequence). CDR3 nucleotides: TGCAGTGCTAGTGGAGGAGCGAACACCGGGGAGCTGTTTTTT. Its protein product is CSASGGANTGELFF.

The chain couples TRBV2 to TRBJ2-7; 7 positions agree with TRBD2. CDR1 SNHLY and CDR2 FYNNEI come from the germline V gene. This CDR3 is 13 amino acids long. Losses at the gene ends were 8 bases for V and 2 bases for J; bases not matched to a gene: 6. The CDR3 protein is CASGLAVAYEQYF. In DNA form, the CDR3 reads TGTGCCAGCGGCCTAGCGGTAGCCTACGAGCAGTACTTC.

The gene calls are TRBV5-1 and TRBJ2-1, with 10 bases matching TRBD2. This CDR3 contains 16 residues. With 6 bases clipped from V and 10 bases from J, the junction kept 16 bases outside the gene matches. Germline V lookup: CDR1 SGHRS, CDR2 YFSETQ. DNA for the CDR3: TGCGCCAGCACCCGAACGGGGCTAGCGGGAGTTGACGAGCAGTTCTTC. Amino acid sequence: CASTRTGLAGVDEQFF.

The V and J genes are TRBV18 and TRBJ1-2, with 7 bases identical to TRBD1. This CDR3 has 12 residues. Trimming at V came to 5 bases and at J to 8 bases, leaving 5 bases not matched to a gene. Germline V gene lookup returns CDR1 KGHSH and CDR2 LQKENI. Here the CDR3 DNA reads TGTGCCAGCTCAGCGACAGGGAAGGGCTACACCTTC. Encoded protein: CASSATGKGYTF.

J is TRBJ1-3 and V is TRBV5-1; D is unclear. The CDR3 is 14 residues long. Germline-derived CDR1 and CDR2 are SGHRS and YFSETQ. Trimming removed 0 bases at V and 2 bases at J, with 6 bases between. CDR3 loop: CASSLDPAGNTIYF. In DNA form, the CDR3 reads TGCGCCAGCAGCTTGGACCCGGCTGGAAACACCATATATTTT.

The chain is built from TRBV5-4 and TRBJ1-3, with D unclear. The V end was cut by 4 bases, the J end by 3 bases, with 8 bases between. The germline V gene encodes CDR1 SGHNT and CDR2 YYREEE (reference sequence). The CDR3 has 13 amino acids. Here the CDR3 DNA reads TGTGCCAGCAGCCCCCCCTATGGAAACACCATATATTTT. Translating gives CASSPPYGNTIYF.

The chain carries TRBV5-6 and TRBJ1-1; TRBD1 is a possible D gene (5 bases). The CDR3 extends over 14 amino acids. Trimming pared 2 bases from V and 3 bases from J, leaving 11 bases between. CDR1 and CDR2 (germline): SGHDT, YYEEEE. In nucleotides, the CDR3 is TGTGCCAGCAGCTTTAAGTGGGGGGACACTGAAGCTTTCTTT. Encoded protein: CASSFKWGDTEAFF.

This chain uses TRBV7-3 with TRBJ2-1, with D maybe TRBD1 (6 bases). From germline, CDR1 is SGHTA and CDR2 FQGTGA. The CDR3 has 13 residues. V lost 5 bases and J lost 9, with 14 bases in between. CDR3 residues: CASSVQGTGEQFF. CDR3 in DNA: TGTGCCAGCAGCGTCCAGGGGACGGGTGAGCAGTTCTTC.

This chain uses TRBV6-5 with TRBJ1-1; 8 positions match TRBD1. Unmatched junction bases numbered 6, after V lost 7 bases and J lost 5 bases. This CDR3 comprises 13 residues. Per germline, CDR1 MNHEY and CDR2 SVGAGI. The CDR3 nucleotides are TGTGCCAGCACCAGGGACAGGTGGACTGAAGCTTTCTTT. Translated, it gives CASTRDRWTEAFF.

The rearrangement uses TRBV15 and TRBJ2-1; no definite D call. There are 18 residues in the CDR3. Trimming cost V 5 bases and J 0 bases, with 20 bases left between them. Looked up from germline, CDR1 is LNHNV and CDR2 is YYDKDF (reference sequence). CDR3 loop: CATSDAARTTSSYNEQFF. CDR3 coding DNA: TGTGCCACCAGCGATGCCGCCAGAACAACCAGCTCCTACAATGAGCAGTTCTTC.

The chain uses TRBV4-2 and TRBJ1-4; possibly TRBD1 for D (5 bases). In germline, CDR1 is LGHNA, CDR2 YNFKEQ. Trimming took off 2 bases at V and 0 bases at J, with 13 bases between the two ends. The length of the CDR3 is 17 residues. Here the CDR3 DNA reads TGTGCCAGCAGCCAATCCACCGGGGGATCAACTAATGAAAAACTGTTTTTT. Its protein product is CASSQSTGGSTNEKLFF.

The chain carries TRBV3-1 (or the pseudogene TRBV3-2) and TRBJ2-3; 7 nucleotides match TRBD2. The CDR3 contains 17 residues. Trimming at V came to 4 bases and at J to 2 bases, leaving 12 bases not matched to a gene. Germline-derived CDR1 and CDR2 are LGHDT and YNNKEL (reference sequence). CDR3 nucleotide sequence: TGTGCCAGCAGCCCGTTTACCGGGGGGACTTTCACAGATACGCAGTATTTT. Translation gives CASSPFTGGTFTDTQYF.

The gene calls are TRBV6-5 and TRBJ2-5, with no clear D. This CDR3 contains 15 residues. Trimming removed 4 bases at V and 2 bases at J, with 14 bases between. The V gene's germline CDR1 is MNHEY and CDR2 SVGAGI. In DNA form, the CDR3 reads TGTGCCAGCAGTTTAGCCCCACGGAATCAAGAGACCCAGTACTTC. It encodes CASSLAPRNQETQYF.

The chain carries TRBV28 and TRBJ1-2, with unresolved D. From germline, CDR1 is MDHEN and CDR2 SYDVKM. Trimming took 8 bases from V and 6 from J, leaving 10 bases between them. The CDR3 is made up of 11 amino acids. This CDR3 is CASSPLDGYTF. The CDR3 nucleotides read TGTGCCAGCTCCCCTCTCGATGGCTACACCTTC.

This chain connects TRBV5-1 to TRBJ2-7; 7 nucleotides align to TRBD1. CDR1 and CDR2 (germline): SGHRS, YFSETQ. V was clipped by 4 bases and J by 3 bases; unmatched bases: 10. This CDR3 spans 15 amino acids. The CDR3 reads CASSGGQEAYYEQYF. CDR3 bases: TGCGCCAGCAGCGGTGGACAGGAGGCTTACTACGAGCAGTACTTC.